This T cell receptor beta chain was identified during a study of shared clonotypes between healthy human individuals. Study-level results: Investigators collected only blood, and repertoires in tissues likely differ.

Libraries were prepared by immunoSEQ multiplex PCR; TCRdb keeps only in-frame clonotypes and omits some of them. The sample lists about 460,000 clones; approximately 80% were seen once. The CDR3 is 14 amino acids. In germline, CDR1 is SGHAT, CDR2 FQDESV (reference sequence). Trimming took off 3 bases at V and 2 bases at J, with 10 bases between the two ends. About this clone itself: What it binds is not known.

The chain has TRBV11-1 and TRBJ2-5; D is perhaps TRBD2 (5 bases). Sequences were obtained from PBMCs. The TCR comes from a middle-aged woman in good health. Some clones in this sample may be carry-over from other donors' samples. The CDR3 DNA is TGTGCCAGCAGCTTTTTTGAGGGACAAGAGACCCAGTACTTC. It encodes CASSFFEGQETQYF.